The clone carrying this T cell receptor (beta chain) occurred once. Germline V CDR1 and CDR2: KGHSH, LQKENI. Trimming pared 5 bases from V and 1 base from J, leaving 11 bases between. CDR3 length: 14 amino acids. The sample belongs to a study of blood T cell repertoires in COVID-19. Profiling relied on immunoSEQ multiplex PCR, and the TCRdb table lists in-frame clones only, not all of them. The table records about 250,000 clones, around 86% of them present only once. The source is a woman at least 80 years old with COVID-19, enrolled during active disease. Sequencing was carried out using peripheral blood. The V gene is TRBV18, the J gene TRBJ1-1; D is uncertain. The CDR3, as DNA: TGTGCCAGCTCAACCGTCTCGGGGAACACTGAAGCTTTCTTT. Amino acids: CASSTVSGNTEAFF.